This TCR beta chain was sequenced in a study of CD8 T cells in ankylosing spondylitis (TCRdb year 2017). Some background on the complete study: The study profiled T cell receptor beta repertoires in healthy donors and ankylosing spondylitis patients to find disease-linked TCR variants. Peripheral blood was sampled, and synovial fluid was additionally collected from ankylosing spondylitis patients. The full study cohort comprised approximately 23 ankylosing spondylitis patients and approximately 100 healthy donors.

The run used an Illumina HiSeq 2500. Quantitative 5'-RACE with molecular barcodes was used to prepare TCR beta libraries. On the study's bioinformatics: Disease-linked TCR variants were identified with a new computational method built on a probabilistic model of VDJ rearrangement. Using fastp trimming at Q25 and MiXCR clonotype assembly, TCRdb reanalyzed the public sequencing data and kept in-frame beta chains. CDR3 protein sequences are deduplicated, and each keeps its most common genes and DNA. TCRdb assigned the V and J calls; the authors' analysis was not used. This sample gives approximately 100,000 distinct CDR3 sequences in total; 7.5% to 9% of them show up just once. 9.9% of the sample goes to the ten largest clones. The paper's findings and limits, for the study overall: The disease-linked clones were reported as significantly enriched in matched synovial fluid samples from ankylosing spondylitis patients. A CD8+ phenotype was shown by the disease-linked clones, which were found at relatively low frequencies in peripheral blood. Some TCR beta motif variants had previously been reported in synovial fluid and blood of reactive arthritis patients, which suggested common disease-initiation mechanisms. Blood from ankylosing spondylitis patients appeared to be characterized by a TCR beta motif composed of about eight highly homologous amino acid variants.

CDR1 and CDR2, per the germline V gene (reference sequence), are DFQATT and SNEGSKA. The CDR3 runs 14 amino acids, cysteine and phenylalanine included. CDR3 DNA is the only sequence kept; it has 42 bases, read in frame from the first base. V trim: 5 bases; J trim: 3 bases; unmatched bases: 9. This clonotype has ten or more counts. Its specific antigen is unknown. There are no base qualities to consult, and no much larger clone falls within one base. The sequenced sample consisted of blood, either unsorted or a sorted T cell fraction (not recorded which). The sequence is built from TRBV20-1 and TRBJ2-7, with 8 central nucleotides matching TRBD2. The sequence was collected from a male donor with ankylosing spondylitis or in good health (not recorded which). The CDR3 here reads CSAPSSSGSYEQYF. The DNA is as follows: TGCAGTGCTCCATCATCGAGCGGGAGCTACGAGCAGTACTTC.